Following are 6 T cell receptor beta chains from one sample sequenced in a study of T cell responses to AZD1222 COVID-19 vaccine (dated by TCRdb to the early 2020s). The protocol used for the library was the immunoSEQ multiplex PCR assay. Here the immuneACCESS table is served through TCRdb, limited to in-frame sequences with V and J called. Missing clones are a known gap in these copies; in checked studies unresolved V genes cover under half, and the rest lacks a known reason. The sample table records about 150,000 clones; about 90% of these occur just once. The ten most abundant clones make up around 3.8% of the sample. The time point label of this sample denotes: about 28 days (+/-7) after the second vaccine dose. Sequencing was performed on peripheral blood, taken 28 days after the second AZD1222 dose. These receptors all stem from an adult who received the AZD1222 COVID-19 vaccine.

The chain has TRBV5-5 and TRBJ2-1; either TRBD1 or TRBD2 may fit D (5 bases each). V dropped 1 base and J dropped 5 bases, with 16 bases sitting between them. The CDR3 runs 16 residues. Germline CDR1 and CDR2: SGHKS and YYEKEE (reference sequence). The CDR3 DNA is TGTGCCAGCAGCTTGACTGGGACCATGGCCCACAATGAGCAGTTCTTC. Amino acids: CASSLTGTMAHNEQFF. The full variable domain, with the rest looked up from reference TRBV5-5 and TRBJ2-1, is DAGVTQSPTHLIKTRGQQVTLRCSPISGHKSVSWYQQVLGQGPQFIFQYYEKEERGRGNFPDRFSARQFPNYSSELNVNALLLGDSALYLCASSLTGTMAHNEQFFGPGTRLTVL.

This clone has a count of ten or more. The V gene is TRBV4-3, the J gene TRBJ2-1; the D is unclear. Germline CDR1 is LGHNA and CDR2 is YSLEER. The CDR3 loop spans 17 amino acids. The V end was cut by 1 base, the J end by 2 bases, with 15 bases between. The CDR3 coding sequence is TGCGCCAGCAGCCAAGGATTGGCTGACGCGGCCTACAATGAGCAGTTCTTC. Amino acids: CASSQGLADAAYNEQFF.

The rearrangement joins TRBV4-1 to TRBJ2-1; TRBD2 matches at 8 bases. The germline CDR1 and CDR2 sequences are MGHRA and YSYEKL. CDR3 length equals 16 residues. Trimming removed 1 base from V and 10 bases from J; junction bases left unmatched: 12. The CDR3 DNA sequence: TGCGCCAGCAGCCAAGGGTATCTGGGACTAGGGGGGGAGCAGTTCTTC. It yields the protein CASSQGYLGLGGEQFF.

CDR3 region: CASSFGGLNEQYF. CDR3 nucleotide sequence: TGTGCCAGCAGTTTTGGGGGACTGAACGAGCAGTACTTC. The chain recombines TRBV27 with TRBJ2-7; TRBD2 might be the D (6 bases). This CDR3 contains 13 residues. Trimming shortened V by 3 bases and J by 5 bases, and 11 bases separated the two germline ends. CDR1 is MNHEY and CDR2 is SMNVEV in the germline V gene (reference sequence).

The rearrangement joins TRBV29-1 to TRBJ2-7; 7 bases align to TRBD1. Trimming removed 5 bases from V and 4 bases from J; junction bases left unmatched: 5. Germline-derived CDR1 and CDR2 are SQVTM and ANQGSEA. This CDR3 contains 12 residues. CDR3 sequence: CSVRDSAYEQYF. The DNA for the CDR3 is TGCAGCGTTCGGGACAGCGCTTACGAGCAGTACTTC.

The chain uses TRBV11-2 and TRBJ1-2; no reliable D call. Per germline, CDR1 SGHAT and CDR2 FQNNGV. CDR3 length equals 16 residues. V was pared by 0 bases and J by 8 bases, with 19 bases between. The chain's CDR3 is CASSLDRARRREGYTF. The CDR3 DNA follows: TGTGCCAGCAGCTTAGACCGGGCCCGGAGAAGGGAGGGCTACACCTTC.